A selection of T cell receptor beta chains follows, all from one sample in a study of blood T cell repertoires in COVID-19. Clones were sequenced by immunoSEQ multiplex PCR, and TCRdb holds only the in-frame ones, with some missing. The top ten hold around an eighth of the sample, which has roughly 440,000 clones, 88% seen once. Sequencing used peripheral blood. All receptors come from a woman between 50 and 59 years old with COVID-19, enrolled during active disease. CDR3s include the opening cysteine and the closing phenylalanine or tryptophan. A D gene is named only where the DNA matches it firmly. Rows give clone size only sometimes, using once, few, many, or a class for an expanded clone.

J: TRBJ1-1
size: NA
D: NA
V: TRBV7-9
CDR3: CASSSLPLGRDMAEAFF
DNA: TGTGCCAGCAGCTCCTTACCGCTCGGACGGGATATGGCTGAAGCTTTCTTT

J: TRBJ1-2
size: once
D: NA
V: TRBV5-1
CDR3: CASSPLRGEGGYTF
DNA: TGCGCCAGCAGCCCCCTAAGAGGGGAGGGTGGCTACACCTTC

J: TRBJ1-4
size: few
D: NA
V: TRBV6-6
CDR3: CASSTPEEKLFF
DNA: TGTGCCAGCTCGACACCAGAAGAAAAACTGTTTTTT

J: TRBJ1-6
size: NA
D: TRBD1
V: TRBV5-1
CDR3: CASSLGTGEGSPLHF
DNA: TGCGCCAGCAGCTTGGGGACAGGGGAGGGGTCACCCCTCCACTTT

J: TRBJ2-1
size: NA
D: NA
V: TRBV29-1
CDR3: CSVAGNEQFF
DNA: TGCAGCGTTGCAGGAAATGAGCAGTTCTTC

J: TRBJ1-1
size: NA
D: NA
V: TRBV5-3
CDR3: CARSLRRGRNTEAFF
DNA: TGTGCCAGAAGCTTGAGACGAGGGCGGAACACTGAAGCTTTCTTT

J: TRBJ2-7
size: once
D: NA
V: TRBV5-1
CDR3: CASSWGDSSYEQYF
DNA: TGCGCCAGCAGCTGGGGGGACAGTTCCTACGAGCAGTACTTC

J: TRBJ1-1
size: NA
D: TRBD1
V: TRBV7-9
CDR3: CASSFQQGKKAFF
DNA: TGTGCCAGCAGCTTCCAACAGGGGAAGAAAGCTTTCTTT

J: TRBJ2-7
size: once
D: TRBD2
V: TRBV9
CDR3: CASSVRGLAGGEQYF
DNA: TGTGCCAGCAGCGTAAGGGGACTAGCGGGAGGCGAGCAGTACTTC

J: TRBJ1-1
size: NA
D: NA
V: TRBV9
CDR3: CASSLDLTLEAFF
DNA: TGTGCCAGCAGCCTCGATCTGACACTCGAAGCTTTCTTT

J: TRBJ1-2
size: NA
D: NA
V: TRBV19
CDR3: CASSIARDTNYGYTF
DNA: TGTGCCAGTAGTATAGCCAGGGACACTAACTATGGCTACACCTTC

J: TRBJ2-7
size: NA
D: TRBD2
V: TRBV2
CDR3: CASSGTSGSYEQYF
DNA: TGTGCCAGCAGTGGGACTAGCGGATCCTACGAGCAGTACTTC

J: TRBJ2-1
size: few
D: TRBD2
V: TRBV10-3
CDR3: CAISEAGVNEQFF
DNA: TGTGCCATCAGTGAGGCGGGGGTCAATGAGCAGTTCTTC

J: TRBJ2-7
size: NA
D: NA
V: TRBV29-1
CDR3: CSVETGFYEQYF
DNA: TGCAGCGTTGAAACAGGGTTCTACGAGCAGTACTTC

J: TRBJ2-7
size: NA
D: NA
V: TRBV11-2
CDR3: CASSLVSSYEQYF
DNA: TGTGCCAGCAGCTTAGTCTCGTCCTACGAGCAGTACTTC

J: TRBJ2-1
size: NA
D: TRBD2
V: TRBV5-4
CDR3: CASSLTAGDNEQFF
DNA: TGTGCCAGCAGCTTGACAGCGGGGGACAATGAGCAGTTCTTC

J: TRBJ1-1
size: NA
D: NA
V: TRBV2
CDR3: CASSEEGVVKTFF
DNA: TGTGCCAGCAGTGAAGAGGGGGTGGTGAAAACTTTCTTT

J: TRBJ1-2
size: NA
D: NA
V: TRBV6-5
CDR3: CASSYRETGGYTF
DNA: TGTGCCAGCAGTTACAGGGAAACAGGTGGCTACACCTTC

J: TRBJ2-1
size: NA
D: TRBD2
V: TRBV9
CDR3: CASSPWTSGALEQFF
DNA: TGTGCCAGCAGCCCTTGGACTAGCGGGGCTCTTGAGCAGTTCTTC

J: TRBJ1-2
size: once
D: NA
V: TRBV19
CDR3: CASSPGYGYTF
DNA: TGTGCCAGTTCTCCCGGGTATGGCTACACCTTC

J: TRBJ2-7
size: NA
D: NA
V: TRBV5-1
CDR3: CASSLTGTHYEQYF
DNA: TGCGCCAGCAGCTTGACAGGGACCCACTACGAGCAGTACTTC

J: TRBJ1-1
size: NA
D: NA
V: TRBV5-4
CDR3: CASSLAADMNTEAFF
DNA: TGTGCCAGCAGCTTGGCCGCAGATATGAACACTGAAGCTTTCTTT

J: TRBJ2-1
size: NA
D: NA
V: TRBV15
CDR3: CATSRDQGVREQFF
DNA: TGTGCCACCAGCAGAGATCAAGGGGTCAGGGAGCAGTTCTTC

J: TRBJ2-2
size: NA
D: NA
V: TRBV28
CDR3: CASRTQDRYPTGELFF
DNA: TGTGCCAGCAGGACTCAGGACAGATACCCGACCGGGGAGCTGTTTTTT

J: TRBJ2-4
size: NA
D: NA
V: TRBV12-3/TRBV12-4
CDR3: CASSFGVITQYF
DNA: TGTGCCAGCAGTTTTGGAGTAATAACGCAGTACTTC

J: TRBJ2-3
size: NA
D: TRBD2
V: TRBV28
CDR3: CASSYGAGGKGDTQYF
DNA: TGTGCCAGCAGTTACGGAGCGGGGGGAAAGGGAGATACGCAGTATTTT

J: TRBJ2-3
size: NA
D: TRBD2
V: TRBV7-2
CDR3: CASSLAGATDTQYF
DNA: TGTGCCAGCAGCCTAGCGGGGGCCACAGATACGCAGTATTTT

J: TRBJ2-1
size: NA
D: NA
V: TRBV11-2
CDR3: CASSLTQGLSYNEQFF
DNA: TGTGCCAGCAGCCTCACCCAGGGGCTCTCCTACAATGAGCAGTTCTTC

J: TRBJ1-2
size: NA
D: NA
V: TRBV28
CDR3: CASSRTVYGYTF
DNA: TGTGCCAGCAGCCGGACAGTCTATGGCTACACCTTC

J: TRBJ1-6
size: NA
D: NA
V: TRBV5-1
CDR3: CASSTTGSGSPLHF
DNA: TGCGCCAGCAGCACTACAGGGTCGGGTTCACCCCTCCACTTT

J: TRBJ2-3
size: NA
D: NA
V: TRBV3-1/TRBV3-2
CDR3: CASSPSWRGGTDTQYF
DNA: TGTGCCAGCAGCCCCTCTTGGCGCGGTGGAACAGATACGCAGTATTTT

J: TRBJ2-7
size: few
D: NA
V: TRBV10-2
CDR3: CASRSETADSYEQYF
DNA: TGCGCCAGCAGATCCGAGACGGCGGATTCCTACGAGCAGTACTTC

J: TRBJ2-7
size: NA
D: TRBD1
V: TRBV19
CDR3: CASSAGGGSYEQYF
DNA: TGTGCCAGTTCCGCAGGGGGCGGGTCCTACGAGCAGTACTTC

J: TRBJ2-5
size: NA
D: TRBD2
V: TRBV7-2
CDR3: CASSLVVGRGETQYF
DNA: TGTGCCAGCAGCTTAGTGGTTGGGCGGGGGGAGACCCAGTACTTC

J: TRBJ2-3
size: NA
D: TRBD1
V: TRBV6-5
CDR3: CASSLMTGSTDTQYF
DNA: TGTGCCAGCAGTCTCATGACAGGGAGCACAGATACGCAGTATTTT

J: TRBJ2-7
size: NA
D: NA
V: TRBV6-1
CDR3: CASSEYRRGASEQYF
DNA: TGTGCCAGCAGTGAATACCGGCGGGGAGCCTCCGAGCAGTACTTC

J: TRBJ2-7
size: NA
D: TRBD1
V: TRBV27
CDR3: CASRTGSYEQYF
DNA: TGTGCCAGCAGGACAGGGAGCTACGAGCAGTACTTC

J: TRBJ1-4
size: once
D: NA
V: TRBV7-9
CDR3: CASSSGPGAEKLFF
DNA: TGTGCCAGCAGCTCGGGTCCCGGAGCTGAAAAACTGTTTTTT

J: TRBJ2-1
size: NA
D: TRBD1
V: TRBV11-2
CDR3: CASSFYRDRSNEQFF
DNA: TGTGCCAGCAGCTTTTACCGGGACAGGAGTAATGAGCAGTTCTTC

J: TRBJ1-2
size: NA
D: NA
V: TRBV28
CDR3: CASSQLRGAGYGYTF
DNA: TGTGCCAGCAGTCAATTAAGGGGTGCAGGGTATGGCTACACCTTC

J: TRBJ2-2
size: few
D: TRBD1
V: TRBV11-2
CDR3: CASRELTGIGELFF
DNA: TGTGCCAGCAGGGAACTGACAGGGATCGGGGAGCTGTTTTTT

J: TRBJ1-1
size: NA
D: NA
V: TRBV30
CDR3: CAWRGAGAEAFF
DNA: TGTGCCTGGAGGGGTGCGGGCGCTGAAGCTTTCTTT

J: TRBJ2-3
size: NA
D: TRBD2
V: TRBV5-8
CDR3: CASSFNRGGTDTQYF
DNA: TGTGCCAGCAGCTTTAACCGGGGGGGCACAGATACGCAGTATTTT

J: TRBJ1-6
size: NA
D: NA
V: TRBV7-2
CDR3: CASSLVGARNSPLHF
DNA: TGTGCCAGCAGCTTAGTGGGGGCTCGGAATTCACCCCTCCACTTT

J: TRBJ2-7
size: NA
D: NA
V: TRBV12-3/TRBV12-4
CDR3: CASSRGTSYEQYF
DNA: TGTGCCAGCAGTAGGGGGACCTCCTACGAGCAGTACTTC

J: TRBJ2-7
size: NA
D: NA
V: TRBV7-2
CDR3: CASSARGLRSREQYF
DNA: TGTGCCAGCAGCGCCCGGGGACTCCGTTCCCGCGAGCAGTACTTC

J: TRBJ2-4
size: NA
D: NA
V: TRBV10-2
CDR3: CASSDGLAKNIQYF
DNA: TGCGCCAGCAGTGATGGGCTAGCCAAAAACATTCAGTACTTC

J: TRBJ2-7
size: NA
D: TRBD1
V: TRBV27
CDR3: CASSWTGAMGEQYF
DNA: TGTGCCAGCAGCTGGACAGGGGCAATGGGCGAGCAGTACTTC

J: TRBJ2-3
size: NA
D: TRBD1
V: TRBV5-1
CDR3: CASSLGTGADTQYF
DNA: TGCGCCAGCAGCCTGGGGACAGGGGCAGATACGCAGTATTTT

J: TRBJ2-1
size: NA
D: NA
V: TRBV6-5
CDR3: CASTPGGIGNEQFF
DNA: TGTGCCAGCACTCCCGGCGGGATCGGCAATGAGCAGTTCTTC

J: TRBJ1-2
size: NA
D: NA
V: TRBV5-6
CDR3: CASSLERGYTF
DNA: TGTGCCAGCAGCTTGGAGCGAGGCTACACCTTC

J: TRBJ2-4
size: NA
D: NA
V: TRBV7-9
CDR3: CASSPRQALAKNIQYF
DNA: TGTGCCAGCAGCCCCCGACAGGCGCTAGCCAAAAACATTCAGTACTTC

J: TRBJ1-5
size: NA
D: TRBD1
V: TRBV12-5
CDR3: CASAPGTVNQPQHF
DNA: TGTGCTAGTGCCCCCGGGACAGTCAATCAGCCCCAGCATTTT

J: TRBJ1-1
size: once
D: NA
V: TRBV7-9
CDR3: CASSLDSNTEAFF
DNA: TGTGCCAGCAGCCTCGACAGCAACACTGAAGCTTTCTTT

J: TRBJ1-5
size: NA
D: TRBD1
V: TRBV24-1
CDR3: CATSDRTGESNQPQHF
DNA: TGTGCCACCAGTGACCGGACAGGGGAGAGCAATCAGCCCCAGCATTTT

J: TRBJ1-1
size: once
D: NA
V: TRBV20-1
CDR3: CSASRGATEAFF
DNA: TGCAGTGCTAGTCGGGGGGCCACTGAAGCTTTCTTT

J: TRBJ1-2
size: few
D: NA
V: TRBV5-6
CDR3: CASSPGGGLYYGYTF
DNA: TGTGCCAGCAGCCCGGGCGGGGGATTATACTATGGCTACACCTTC

J: TRBJ2-5
size: NA
D: NA
V: TRBV2
CDR3: CASSATGFQETQYF
DNA: TGTGCCAGCAGCGCCACCGGGTTCCAAGAGACCCAGTACTTC

J: TRBJ2-7
size: NA
D: NA
V: TRBV7-2
CDR3: CASRKGGPSYEQYF
DNA: TGTGCCAGCAGAAAAGGGGGTCCCTCCTACGAGCAGTACTTC